Given below is one T cell receptor (beta chain) in context. The data stem from a study of beta chain features in type 1 diabetes. On the study more broadly: Over all samples combined, about 99,000,000 sorted cells were examined.

Trimming stripped 3 bases from V and 3 bases from J, with 9 bases between. CDR3 length: 13 amino acids. The germline gives CDR1 LGHNA, CDR2 YSLEER. Investigators reverse transcribed all isolated RNA, so they sequenced expressed TCRB transcripts. Clones were sequenced by immunoSEQ multiplex PCR, and TCRdb holds only the in-frame ones, with some missing. The repertoire holds under 300,000 clones, 25% to 30% seen once, with 4% in the top ten. The clonotype was recovered from a man aged 25-40 years in good health. This chain links TRBV4-3 with TRBJ2-7, with D possibly TRBD2 on 6 matching bases. The sequenced material came from central memory CD4+ T cells from blood. In nucleotides, the CDR3 is TGCGCCAGCAGCCAGCGGGACGGCTACGAGCAGTACTTC. Its protein product is CASSQRDGYEQYF.